This T cell receptor (beta chain) was sequenced during a study of T cell repertoires in cytomegalovirus infection. On this clonotype: Antigen specificity is unknown.

CDR3 length: 17 amino acids. With V trimmed by 2 bases and J by 2 bases, 12 bases remained unmatched. Germline lookup yields CDR1 MNHEY and CDR2 SVGAGI. Findings and caveats of the study: HLA-C-restricted CMV clonotypes gave the most frequent clonotype in two of eight donors. Of the TCR beta families, the public ones yielded a cumulative frequency that identified carriers of CMV plus the relevant HLA.

MiXCR was run by TCRdb on the reads, yielding one entry per CDR3 protein. The sample records about 78,000 distinct CDR3 sequences, 35% to 50% being singletons. Sequencing used CD8+ T cells from cultured PBMCs, obtained from culture after CMV antigen stimulation. The rearrangement joins TRBV6-5 to TRBJ2-7, with 7 bases lining up with TRBD1. This clonotype was obtained from a human donor in good health (CMV status not recorded). Some clones in this sample may be carry-over from other donors' samples. CDR3 amino acids: CASSYDLNTGDPYEQYF. The CDR3 DNA reads TGTGCCAGCAGTTACGATCTTAATACAGGGGACCCCTACGAGCAGTACTTC.